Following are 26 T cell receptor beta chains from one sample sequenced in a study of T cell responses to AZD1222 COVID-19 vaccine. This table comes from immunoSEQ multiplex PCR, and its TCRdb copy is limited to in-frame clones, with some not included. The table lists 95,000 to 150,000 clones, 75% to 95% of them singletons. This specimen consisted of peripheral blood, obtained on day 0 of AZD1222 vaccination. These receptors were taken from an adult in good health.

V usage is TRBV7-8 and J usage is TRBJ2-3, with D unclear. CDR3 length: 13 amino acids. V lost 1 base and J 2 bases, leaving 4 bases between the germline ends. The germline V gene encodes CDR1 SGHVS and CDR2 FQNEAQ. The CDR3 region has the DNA TGTGCCAGCAGCTTAGTTTACACAGATACGCAGTATTTT. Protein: CASSLVYTDTQYF.

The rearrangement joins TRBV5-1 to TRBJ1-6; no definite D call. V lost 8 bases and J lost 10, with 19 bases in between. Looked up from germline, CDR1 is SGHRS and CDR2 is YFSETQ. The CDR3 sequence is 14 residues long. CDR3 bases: TGCGCCAGTACCCTCGGGTCGGTTGACTCACCCCTCCACTTT. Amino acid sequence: CASTLGSVDSPLHF.

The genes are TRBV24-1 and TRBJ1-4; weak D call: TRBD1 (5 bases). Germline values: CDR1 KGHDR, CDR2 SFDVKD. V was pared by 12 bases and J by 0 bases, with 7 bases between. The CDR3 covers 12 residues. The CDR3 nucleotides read TGTGCCCCGGGACCAACTAATGAAAAACTGTTTTTT. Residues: CAPGPTNEKLFF.

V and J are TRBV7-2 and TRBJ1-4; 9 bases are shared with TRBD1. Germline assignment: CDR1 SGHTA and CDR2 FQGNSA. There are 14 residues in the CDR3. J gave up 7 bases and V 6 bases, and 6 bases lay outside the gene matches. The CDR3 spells CASSLDRGSEKLFF. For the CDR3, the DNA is TGTGCCAGCAGTCTGGACAGGGGCTCTGAAAAACTGTTTTTT.

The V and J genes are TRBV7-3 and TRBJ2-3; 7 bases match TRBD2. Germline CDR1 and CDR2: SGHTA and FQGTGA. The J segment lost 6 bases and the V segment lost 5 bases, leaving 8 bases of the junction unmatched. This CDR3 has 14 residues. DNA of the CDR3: TGTGCCAGCAGCCCCCCCGGGGGGTACGATACGCAGTATTTT. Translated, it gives CASSPPGGYDTQYF.

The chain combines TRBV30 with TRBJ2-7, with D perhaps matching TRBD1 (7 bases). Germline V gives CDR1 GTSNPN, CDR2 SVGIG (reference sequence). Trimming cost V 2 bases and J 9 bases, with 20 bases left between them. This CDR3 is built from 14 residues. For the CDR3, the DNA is TGTGCCTGGAGTCAAGTGGAGGGGGCGGTTGGGCAGTACTTC. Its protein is CAWSQVEGAVGQYF.

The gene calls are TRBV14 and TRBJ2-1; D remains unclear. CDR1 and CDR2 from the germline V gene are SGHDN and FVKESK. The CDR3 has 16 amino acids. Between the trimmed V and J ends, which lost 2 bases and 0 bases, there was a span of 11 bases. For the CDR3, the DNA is TGTGCCAGCAGCCAATTGTTTCGGAGCTCCTACAATGAGCAGTTCTTC. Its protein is CASSQLFRSSYNEQFF.

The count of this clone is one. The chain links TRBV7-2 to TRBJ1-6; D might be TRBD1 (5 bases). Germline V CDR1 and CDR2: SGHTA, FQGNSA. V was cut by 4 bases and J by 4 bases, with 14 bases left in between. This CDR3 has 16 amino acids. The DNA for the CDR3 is TGTGCCAGCAGCTCTCTGGGACGGGGATATAATTCACCCCTCCACTTT. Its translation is CASSSLGRGYNSPLHF.

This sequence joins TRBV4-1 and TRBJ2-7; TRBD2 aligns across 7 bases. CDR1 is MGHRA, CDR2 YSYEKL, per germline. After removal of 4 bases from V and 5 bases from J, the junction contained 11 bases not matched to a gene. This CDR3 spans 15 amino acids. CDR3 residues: CASSLGLGNGDEQYF. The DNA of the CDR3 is TGCGCCAGCAGCCTAGGACTAGGGAATGGTGACGAGCAGTACTTC.

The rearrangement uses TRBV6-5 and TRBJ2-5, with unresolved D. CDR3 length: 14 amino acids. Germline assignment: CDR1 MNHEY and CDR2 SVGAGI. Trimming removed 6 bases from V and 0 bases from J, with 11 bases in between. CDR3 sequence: CASSSYRNQETQYF. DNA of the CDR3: TGTGCCAGCAGCAGTTACAGAAACCAAGAGACCCAGTACTTC.

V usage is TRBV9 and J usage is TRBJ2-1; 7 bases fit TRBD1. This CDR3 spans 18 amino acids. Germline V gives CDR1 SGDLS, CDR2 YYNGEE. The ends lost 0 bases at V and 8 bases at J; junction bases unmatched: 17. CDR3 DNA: TGTGCCAGCAGCGTAGCGCCCAGTTGGAGGACAGGTGTAGATGAGCAGTTCTTC. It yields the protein CASSVAPSWRTGVDEQFF.

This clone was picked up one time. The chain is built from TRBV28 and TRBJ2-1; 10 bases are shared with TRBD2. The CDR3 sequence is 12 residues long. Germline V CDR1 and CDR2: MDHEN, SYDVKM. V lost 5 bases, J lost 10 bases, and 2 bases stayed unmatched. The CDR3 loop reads CASSPLAGEQFF. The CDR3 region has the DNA TGTGCCAGCAGTCCACTAGCGGGGGAGCAGTTCTTC.

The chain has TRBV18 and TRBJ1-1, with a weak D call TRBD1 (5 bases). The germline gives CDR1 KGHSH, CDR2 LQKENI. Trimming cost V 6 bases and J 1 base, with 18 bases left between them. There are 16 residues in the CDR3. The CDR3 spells CASSQNPGGRNTEAFF. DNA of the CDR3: TGTGCCAGCTCCCAAAACCCCGGGGGGAGGAACACTGAAGCTTTCTTT.

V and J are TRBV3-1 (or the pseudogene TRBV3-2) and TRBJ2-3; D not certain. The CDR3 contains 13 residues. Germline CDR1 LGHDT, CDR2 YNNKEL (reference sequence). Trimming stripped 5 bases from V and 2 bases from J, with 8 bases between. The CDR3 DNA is TGTGCCAGCAGCGGCGTGAACACAGATACGCAGTATTTT. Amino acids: CASSGVNTDTQYF.

The CDR3 DNA sequence: TGCAGCGTTGTGGAGGGGGGAAAGGCACAAGCTTTCTTT. Encoded protein: CSVVEGGKAQAFF. The V gene is TRBV29-1, the J gene TRBJ1-1, with TRBD1 as a possible D gene (6 bases). Per the germline V gene, CDR1 is SQVTM and CDR2 is ANQGSEA. The V and J ends lost 4 bases and 9 bases respectively, with 18 bases between them. The CDR3 sequence is 13 residues long.

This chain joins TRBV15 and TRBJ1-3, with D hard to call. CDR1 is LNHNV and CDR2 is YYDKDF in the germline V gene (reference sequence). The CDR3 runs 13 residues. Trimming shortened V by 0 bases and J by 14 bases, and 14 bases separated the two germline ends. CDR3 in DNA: TGTGCCACCAGCAGAGATGAGAGGGCCACTGTATATTTT. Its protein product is CATSRDERATVYF.

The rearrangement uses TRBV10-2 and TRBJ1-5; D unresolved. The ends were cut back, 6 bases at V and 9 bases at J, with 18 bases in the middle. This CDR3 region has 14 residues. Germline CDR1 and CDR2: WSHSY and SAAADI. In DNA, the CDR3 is TGCGCCAGCAGGGAAGATGAGCGGTGGGTGCCCCAGCATTTT. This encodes CASREDERWVPQHF.

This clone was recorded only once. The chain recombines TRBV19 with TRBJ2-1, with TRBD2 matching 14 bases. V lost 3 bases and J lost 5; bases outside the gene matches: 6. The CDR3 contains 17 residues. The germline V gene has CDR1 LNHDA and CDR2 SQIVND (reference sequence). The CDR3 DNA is TGTGCCAGTAGTATCCCCCGACTAGCGGGGGGGGACAATGAGCAGTTCTTC. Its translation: CASSIPRLAGGDNEQFF.

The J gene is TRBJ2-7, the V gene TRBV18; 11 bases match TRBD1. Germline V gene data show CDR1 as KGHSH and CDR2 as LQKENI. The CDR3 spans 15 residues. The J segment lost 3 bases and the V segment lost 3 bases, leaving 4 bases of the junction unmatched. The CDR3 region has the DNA TGTGCCAGCTCACCCCAGGGGACAGGGGGCTACGAGCAGTACTTC. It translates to CASSPQGTGGYEQYF.

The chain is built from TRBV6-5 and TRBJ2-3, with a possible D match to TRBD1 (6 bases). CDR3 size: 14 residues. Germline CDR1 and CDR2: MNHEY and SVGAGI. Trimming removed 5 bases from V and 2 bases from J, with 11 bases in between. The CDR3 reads CASSLGQYTDTQYF. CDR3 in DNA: TGTGCCAGCAGTCTAGGACAGTACACAGATACGCAGTATTTT.

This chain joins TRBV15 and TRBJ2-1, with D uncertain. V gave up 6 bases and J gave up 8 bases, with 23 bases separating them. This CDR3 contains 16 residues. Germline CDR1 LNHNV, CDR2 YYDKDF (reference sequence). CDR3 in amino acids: CATSARRGDWPHEQFF. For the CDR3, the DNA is TGTGCCACCAGTGCAAGGAGAGGCGACTGGCCCCATGAGCAGTTCTTC.

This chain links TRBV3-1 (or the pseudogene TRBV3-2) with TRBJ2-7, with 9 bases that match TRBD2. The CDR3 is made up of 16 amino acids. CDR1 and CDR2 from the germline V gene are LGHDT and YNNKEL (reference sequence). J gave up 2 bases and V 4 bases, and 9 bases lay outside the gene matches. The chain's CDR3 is CASSPMDSGSTYEQYF. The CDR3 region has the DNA TGTGCCAGCAGCCCTATGGATAGCGGGAGTACCTACGAGCAGTACTTC.

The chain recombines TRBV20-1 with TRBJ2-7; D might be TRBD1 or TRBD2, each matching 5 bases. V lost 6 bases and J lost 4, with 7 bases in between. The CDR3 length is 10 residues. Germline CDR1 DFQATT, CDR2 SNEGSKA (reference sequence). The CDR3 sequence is CSAGAYEQYF. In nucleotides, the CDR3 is TGCAGTGCCGGGGCGTACGAGCAGTACTTC.

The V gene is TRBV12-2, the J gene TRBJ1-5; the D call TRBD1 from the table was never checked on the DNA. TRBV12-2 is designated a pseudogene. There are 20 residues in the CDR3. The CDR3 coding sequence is TGTGCAAGTCGCCACACCCGGGACAGGGTCCCCCAGTCAAGCAATCAGCCCCAGCATTTT. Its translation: CASRHTRDRVPQSSNQPQHF.

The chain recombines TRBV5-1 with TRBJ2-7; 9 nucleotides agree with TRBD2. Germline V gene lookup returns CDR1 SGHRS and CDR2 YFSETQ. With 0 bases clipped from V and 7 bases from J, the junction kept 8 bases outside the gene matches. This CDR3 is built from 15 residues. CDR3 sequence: CASSLVAGGLMEQYF. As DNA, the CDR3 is TGCGCCAGCAGCTTGGTGGCGGGAGGGCTCATGGAGCAGTACTTC.

The CDR3 here is CASSPNRDRGIYGYTF. DNA of the CDR3: TGTGCCAGCAGCCCTAACCGGGACAGGGGAATCTATGGCTACACCTTC. The V gene is TRBV7-9, the J gene TRBJ1-2, with TRBD1 matching over 10 bases. Trimming took 5 bases from V and 4 from J; bases not matched to a gene: 10. Germline CDR1 and CDR2: SEHNR and FQNEAQ (reference sequence). The CDR3 is made up of 16 amino acids.